This T cell receptor (beta chain) was sequenced during a study of CD8 T cells in Susac syndrome. The V end was cut by 0 bases, the J end by 1 base, with 13 bases between. The CDR3 has 16 residues. CDR1 and CDR2 (germline): LGHNA, YSLEER. 0.5 to 1 ug RNA was reverse transcribed with random hexamers. TCRdb ran MiXCR on the immunoSEQ multiplex PCR reads and lists one entry per CDR3 protein. The sample yields roughly 110,000 distinct CDR3 sequences, approximately 93% seen once. In blood CD8+ and CD4+ T cells, TCR beta underwent sequencing. In Susac syndrome patients, recently defined diagnostic criteria for definite or probable disease were met.

The clonotype originates from a human donor with Susac syndrome. Input material: CD8+ T cells from PBMCs. The chain combines TRBV4-3 with TRBJ2-7, with D perhaps TRBD2 (6 bases). The CDR3 coding sequence is TGCGCCAGCAGCCAAGATTCTGGAGGGGTTTCCTACGAGCAGTACTTC. Protein product: CASSQDSGGVSYEQYF.